Below, 23 T cell receptor beta chains from the same sample are listed, as sequenced in a study of cytomegalovirus exposure and HLA in healthy donors. PCR employed 60 Vbeta and 13 Jbeta primers. TCRdb keeps only in-frame clones here, not all; method: immunoSEQ multiplex PCR. This sample has under 150,000 clones, with under 90% found just once. The material sequenced was PBMCs. These receptors originate from a male donor in good health and CMV-seronegative.

This chain uses TRBV14 with TRBJ2-3; 11 bases map to TRBD2. The CDR3 runs 18 residues. Germline-derived CDR1 and CDR2 are SGHDN and FVKESK. Trimming cost V 4 bases and J 2 bases; bases outside gene matches: 11. This chain's CDR3 is CASSPLNGLAGPTDTQYF. The CDR3, as DNA: TGTGCCAGCAGCCCCCTAAACGGACTAGCGGGTCCCACAGATACGCAGTATTTT.

The chain joins TRBV20-1 to TRBJ2-1; tentative D call: TRBD2 (5 bases). The germline CDR1 and CDR2 sequences are DFQATT and SNEGSKA (reference sequence). The V end lost 3 bases, the J end lost 13 bases, and 13 bases lay between the germline ends. CDR3 length: 11 residues. The CDR3 nucleotides are TGCAGTGCTAGGGCGGGCCTCGAACAGTTCTTC. This encodes CSARAGLEQFF.

This chain joins TRBV6-6 and TRBJ2-1, with no clear D. Deletions cut 6 bases from V and 5 bases from J, with 17 bases between. CDR1 and CDR2 from the germline V gene are MNHNY and SVGAGI (reference sequence). The CDR3 has 15 residues. This chain's CDR3 is CASSLSDLENNEQFF. The CDR3 DNA sequence: TGTGCCAGCAGCTTAAGCGACCTGGAAAACAATGAGCAGTTCTTC.

The V and J genes are TRBV5-4 and TRBJ2-3, with D unclear. CDR1 is SGHNT, CDR2 YYREEE, per germline (reference sequence). V lost 0 bases to trimming and J lost 5 bases, with 16 bases between them. This CDR3 comprises 16 residues. Written as DNA, the CDR3 is TGTGCCAGCAGCTTGGCATCTACCCCAGGTCGAGATACGCAGTATTTT. This sequence encodes CASSLASTPGRDTQYF.

The chain has TRBV27 and TRBJ2-7, with D unresolved. This CDR3 spans 11 amino acids. Trimming took 5 bases from V and 6 from J, leaving 8 bases between them. CDR1 is MNHEY and CDR2 is SMNVEV in the germline V gene (reference sequence). CDR3 sequence reads: CASSAGSEQYF. The CDR3 region has the DNA TGTGCCAGCAGTGCAGGCTCCGAGCAGTACTTC.

CDR3 region: CASSFGHRGLNQETQYF. The CDR3 DNA sequence: TGTGCCAGCAGCTTCGGCCACAGGGGGCTAAACCAAGAGACCCAGTACTTC. The J gene is TRBJ2-5, the V gene TRBV7-2, with 9 bases lining up with TRBD1. V gave up 3 bases and J gave up 0 bases; unmatched junction bases: 8. CDR1 SGHTA and CDR2 FQGNSA come from the germline V gene. The length of the CDR3 is 17 residues.

The V gene is TRBV6-4, the J gene TRBJ2-1; 10 nucleotides agree with TRBD2. Germline CDR1 MRHNA, CDR2 SNTAGT. The CDR3 runs to 16 residues. V lost 4 bases to trimming and J lost 10 bases; unmatched junction nucleotides: 13. The CDR3 DNA sequence: TGTGCCAGCAGTGTCAGGCTAGCGGGAGTGCTTAACGAGCAGTTCTTC. This codes for CASSVRLAGVLNEQFF.

V and J are TRBV29-1 and TRBJ2-7, with D unclear. Trimming left V 0 bases short and J 3 bases short, with 3 bases between. The CDR3 spans 11 residues. The germline gives CDR1 SQVTM, CDR2 ANQGSEA. This CDR3 is CSVEDVYEQYF. CDR3 bases: TGCAGCGTTGAAGACGTCTACGAGCAGTACTTC.

This rearrangement joins TRBV5-8 to TRBJ1-1; a possible D gene is TRBD1 (5 bases). Trimming took off 4 bases at V and 11 bases at J, with 12 bases between the two ends. The CDR3 is 11 residues long. Germline V gene data show CDR1 as SGHTS and CDR2 as YDEGEE. CDR3 nucleotides: TGTGCCAGCAGCAGGATAGCAGGGGCTTTCTTT. This encodes CASSRIAGAFF.

This chain joins TRBV28 and TRBJ1-1; D uncertain. V was clipped by 4 bases and J by 4 bases, with 16 bases between them. The CDR3 has 15 amino acids. Germline V gene sequence: CDR1 MDHEN, CDR2 SYDVKM. The CDR3 coding sequence is TGTGCCAGCAGTTACAGAGGGATTATGAGCACTGAAGCTTTCTTT. This translates into CASSYRGIMSTEAFF.

This chain uses TRBV10-3 with TRBJ2-7; TRBD1 agrees at 12 bases. After removal of 6 bases from V and 5 bases from J, the junction contained 8 bases not matched to a gene. CDR1 is ENHRY and CDR2 is SYGVKD in the germline V gene. The CDR3 totals 15 residues. CDR3 sequence (DNA): TGTGCCATCAGCCCGGGACAGGGGGCTTCGAACGAGCAGTACTTC. Its protein is CAISPGQGASNEQYF.

A note on this clone: Mismatch with germline at one junction end may stem from a read error. The gene calls are TRBV11-2 and TRBJ2-7; D gene unclear. The CDR3 extends over 14 amino acids. Looked up from germline, CDR1 is SGHAT and CDR2 is FQNNGV. CDR3 region: CASSLDHGSSEQYF. CDR3 sequence (DNA): TGTGCCAGCAGCTTAGATCATGGCTCCTCCGAGCAGTACTTC. The whole variable domain, filled in from reference TRBV11-2 and TRBJ2-7, reads EAGVAQSPRYKIIEKRQSVAFWCNPISGHATLYWYQQILGQGPKLLIQFQNNGVVDDSQLPKDRFSAERLKGVDSTLKIQPAKLEDSAVYLCASSLDHGSSEQYFGPGTRLTVT.

V is TRBV7-6 and J is TRBJ2-7, with D possibly being TRBD2 (6 bases). V shed 1 base and J shed 3 bases, with 16 bases lying between them. The CDR3 extends over 16 amino acids. CDR1 and CDR2 from the germline V gene are SGHVS and FNYEAQ. CDR3: CASSLGLGGEIYEQYF. In DNA, the CDR3 is TGTGCCAGCAGCTTAGGTCTCGGGGGAGAGATCTACGAGCAGTACTTC.

This clone was observed once. This rearrangement joins TRBV19 to TRBJ2-7, with D tentatively TRBD1 (6 bases). CDR1 LNHDA and CDR2 SQIVND come from the germline V gene (reference sequence). The CDR3 has 15 residues. V lost 5 bases, J lost 3 bases, and 17 bases lay in between. The CDR3 nucleotides are TGTGCCAGTAGTCCTTTTGGGGACACCCTCTACGAGCAGTACTTC. It yields the protein CASSPFGDTLYEQYF.

V is TRBV7-9 and J is TRBJ1-5; D remains ambiguous. CDR3 size: 14 residues. V was shortened by 2 bases and J by 7 bases, with 12 bases between the two germline ends. Germline values: CDR1 SEHNR, CDR2 FQNEAQ (reference sequence). The CDR3: CASSLYGIGQPQHF. CDR3 bases: TGTGCCAGCAGCTTATACGGGATAGGGCAGCCCCAGCATTTT.

The chain links TRBV7-9 to TRBJ1-2; D gene uncertain. Trimming took off 5 bases at V and 7 bases at J, with 11 bases between the two ends. The CDR3 is 12 residues long. CDR1 and CDR2 from the germline V gene are SEHNR and FQNEAQ (reference sequence). The CDR3 sequence: CASSLPVGGYTF. CDR3 in DNA: TGTGCCAGCAGCCTACCTGTCGGTGGCTACACCTTC.

The chain joins TRBV18 to TRBJ2-1; 8 bases fit TRBD2. The germline V gene encodes CDR1 KGHSH and CDR2 LQKENI. The V and J ends lost 3 bases and 4 bases, in that order; junction bases with no gene match: 2. The CDR3 length is 14 residues. The CDR3 sequence: CASSPGGGYNEQFF. Written as DNA, the CDR3 is TGTGCCAGCTCACCCGGGGGGGGATACAATGAGCAGTTCTTC.

This clone was counted once. J is TRBJ1-1 and V is TRBV19, with unresolved D. The CDR3 spans 14 residues. V lost 3 bases to trimming and J lost 2 bases, with 10 bases between them. CDR1 is LNHDA, CDR2 SQIVND, per germline (reference sequence). The CDR3 DNA reads TGTGCCAGTAGTATCATGACGGGAAACACTGAAGCTTTCTTT. Translation: CASSIMTGNTEAFF.

The chain carries TRBV11-1 and TRBJ2-3, with 13 bases fitting TRBD2. This CDR3 has 14 amino acids. Germline CDR1 and CDR2: SGHAT and FQDESV (reference sequence). Trimming at V came to 3 bases and at J to 7 bases, leaving 1 base not matched to a gene. This CDR3 reads CASSFGTSGNTQYF. The CDR3 DNA reads TGTGCCAGCAGCTTTGGGACTAGCGGGAATACGCAGTATTTT.

The gene calls are TRBV7-3 and TRBJ2-1, with 7 bases that match TRBD2. Losses at the gene ends were 3 bases for V and 2 bases for J; bases not matched to a gene: 10. Per germline, CDR1 SGHTA and CDR2 FQGTGA. The CDR3 consists of 17 residues. The DNA for the CDR3 is TGTGCCAGCAGCTTTTCTACGGCGGGAGTGGCCTACAATGAGCAGTTCTTC. Protein sequence: CASSFSTAGVAYNEQFF. Drawing the rest from reference TRBV7-3 and TRBJ2-1, the complete variable domain is GAGVSQTPSNKVTEKGKYVELRCDPISGHTALYWYRQSLGQGPEFLIYFQGTGAADDSGLPNDRFFAVRPEGSVSTLKIQRTERGDSAVYLCASSFSTAGVAYNEQFFGPGTRLTVL.

This clone appeared once. The V gene is TRBV4-3, the J gene TRBJ2-7, with a tentative D call TRBD2 (6 bases). CDR1 LGHNA and CDR2 YSLEER come from the germline V gene. V lost 0 bases and J 3 bases, leaving 15 bases between the germline ends. This CDR3 comprises 16 residues. CDR3 in DNA: TGCGCCAGCAGCCAAGATTCGGAGGGGATGCTCTACGAGCAGTACTTC. Protein sequence: CASSQDSEGMLYEQYF.

This chain links TRBV27 with TRBJ2-7; a weak D match, TRBD1 (5 bases). Germline values: CDR1 MNHEY, CDR2 SMNVEV (reference sequence). The CDR3 has 13 residues. The V gene lost 6 bases and the J gene lost 4 bases, with 13 bases spanning the gap. The DNA of the CDR3 is TGTGCCAGCAGCCTCCGACAGAGATACGAGCAGTACTTC. It specifies CASSLRQRYEQYF.

The chain uses TRBV27 and TRBJ1-5; D perhaps matches TRBD1 (6 bases). Germline CDR1 is MNHEY and CDR2 is SMNVEV (reference sequence). The V end lost 5 bases, the J end lost 3 bases, and 20 bases lay between the germline ends. The CDR3 contains 17 residues. CDR3 loop: CASSPGHREGVNQPQHF. CDR3 in DNA: TGTGCCAGCAGTCCCGGGCACAGGGAAGGGGTCAATCAGCCCCAGCATTTT.